This TCR beta chain emerged from a study of blood T cell repertoires in COVID-19. Overall study: The United States, Italy and Spain provided the acute and convalescent COVID-19 samples. PBMCs, B-cell-depleted T cells, or T cells provided the cDNA or gDNA that made up the material.

Germline V CDR1 and CDR2: LGHNA, YSLEER. The CDR3 covers 14 residues. V lost 0 bases, J lost 2 bases, and 7 bases lay in between. This clone has a single count. In the original processing: Counts of nucleated cells, estimated from reference gene primer amplification, were obtained. Profiling relied on immunoSEQ multiplex PCR, and the TCRdb table lists in-frame clones only, not all of them. V, J and clone size were drawn from that table, and D and trimming were deduced from the DNA. Among some 96,000 clones listed, 65% to 90% were seen once. The sequence was obtained from a man older than 75 with acute or convalescent COVID-19. The V call is TRBV4-3, the J call TRBJ1-2; D gene ambiguous. Sequences were obtained from peripheral blood. CDR3 nucleotide sequence: TGCGCCAGCAGCCAAGAGGTCAGGAACTATGGCTACACCTTC. The encoded protein is CASSQEVRNYGYTF.